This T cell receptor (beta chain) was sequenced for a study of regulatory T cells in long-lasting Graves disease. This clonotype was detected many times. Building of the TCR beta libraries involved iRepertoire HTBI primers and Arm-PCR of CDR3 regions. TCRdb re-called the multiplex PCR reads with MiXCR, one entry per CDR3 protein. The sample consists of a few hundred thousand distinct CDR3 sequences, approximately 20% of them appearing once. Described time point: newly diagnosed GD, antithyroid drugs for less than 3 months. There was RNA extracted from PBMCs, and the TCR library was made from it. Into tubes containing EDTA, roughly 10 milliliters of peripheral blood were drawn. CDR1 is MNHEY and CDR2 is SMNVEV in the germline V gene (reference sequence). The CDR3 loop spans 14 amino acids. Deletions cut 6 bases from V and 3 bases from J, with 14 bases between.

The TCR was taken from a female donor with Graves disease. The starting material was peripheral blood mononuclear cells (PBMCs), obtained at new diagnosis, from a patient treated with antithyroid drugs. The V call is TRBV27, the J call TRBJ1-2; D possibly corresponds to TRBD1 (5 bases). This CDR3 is CASRPAGTDYGYTF. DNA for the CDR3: TGTGCCAGCAGACCTGCCGGGACGGACTATGGCTACACCTTC.